This TCR beta chain was recorded in a study of blood T cell repertoires in COVID-19. This table comes from immunoSEQ multiplex PCR, and its TCRdb copy is limited to in-frame clones, with some not included. The table records over 200,000 clones, approximately 90% of them present only once. The receptor was isolated from a woman in her thirties or forties with acute COVID-19. Material: PBMCs or T cells enriched from blood (not recorded which).

The CDR3 reads CASSLEGRWRSNTEAFF. CDR3 DNA: TGCGCCAGCAGCTTGGAGGGCAGGTGGAGGTCGAACACTGAAGCTTTCTTT. The gene calls are TRBV5-1 and TRBJ1-1; no definite D call. Germline V CDR1 and CDR2: SGHRS, YFSETQ. The CDR3 runs 17 residues. The ends were cut back, 0 bases at V and 1 base at J, with 16 bases in the middle. Combining the CDR3 with reference TRBV5-1 and TRBJ1-1 gives the whole variable domain KAGVTQTPRYLIKTRGQQVTLSCSPISGHRSVSWYQQTPGQGLQFLFEYFSETQRNKGNFPGRFSGRQFSNSRSEMNVSTLELGDSALYLCASSLEGRWRSNTEAFFGQGTRLTVV.